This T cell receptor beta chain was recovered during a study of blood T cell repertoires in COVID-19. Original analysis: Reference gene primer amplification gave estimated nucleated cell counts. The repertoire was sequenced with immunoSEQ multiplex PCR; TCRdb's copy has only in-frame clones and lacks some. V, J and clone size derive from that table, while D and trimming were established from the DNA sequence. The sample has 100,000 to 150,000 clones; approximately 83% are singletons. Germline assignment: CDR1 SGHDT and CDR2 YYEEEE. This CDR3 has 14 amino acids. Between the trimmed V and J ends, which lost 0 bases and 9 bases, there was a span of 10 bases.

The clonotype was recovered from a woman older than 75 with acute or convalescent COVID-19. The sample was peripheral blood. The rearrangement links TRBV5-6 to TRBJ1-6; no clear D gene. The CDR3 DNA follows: TGTGCCAGCAGCTTGGACAGTAGAAGTTCACCCCTCCACTTT. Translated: CASSLDSRSSPLHF. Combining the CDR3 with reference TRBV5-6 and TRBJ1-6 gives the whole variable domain DAGVTQSPTHLIKTRGQQVTLRCSPKSGHDTVSWYQQALGQGPQFIFQYYEEEERQRGNFPDRFSGHQFPNYSSELNVNALLLGDSALYLCASSLDSRSSPLHFGNGTRLTVT.